The T cell receptor beta chain described here comes from a study of blood T cell repertoires in COVID-19. Participants spanned ages about 18 to 90 years and resided in 20 to 25 US areas. Generated by immunoSEQ multiplex PCR, the TCRdb table keeps only in-frame clones and is missing some. This sample yields hundreds of thousands of clones, of which under 90% are seen a single time; more than 1.5% belongs to the top ten. The CDR3 extends over 17 amino acids. The sequence derives from a man aged 40-49 years who had recovered from COVID-19. The gene calls are TRBV21-1 and TRBJ2-3; TRBD2 reflects the table's D call only, with no check against the DNA. TRBV21-1 is recorded as a pseudogene. Specimen: PBMCs or T cells enriched from blood (not recorded which). The CDR3 reads CASSKTGNGGASDTQYF. The CDR3 DNA reads as TGTGCCAGCAGCAAAACAGGCAACGGGGGGGCGTCAGATACGCAGTATTTT.